These T cell receptor beta chains were read from a single sample in a study of blood T cell repertoires in COVID-19. The method was immunoSEQ multiplex PCR; TCRdb's version includes in-frame clones alone and lacks a portion of them. The sample holds more than 110,000 clones; about 87% are singletons and the top ten take approximately 11%. Sequenced material: peripheral blood. The receptors originated from a woman aged 80 or over with acute or convalescent COVID-19. Both conserved end residues are part of each CDR3. A D gene is named only where the DNA matches it firmly. Some rows mark clone size as missing; the rest say once, few, many or name a class of expanded clone.

size: NA; D: NA; V: TRBV5-4; J: TRBJ2-7; DNA: TGTGCCAGCAGCTTGGACACCTACGAGCAGTACTTC; CDR3: CASSLDTYEQYF
size: NA; D: NA; V: TRBV5-1; J: TRBJ1-4; DNA: TGCGCCAGCAGCTTGGATCCAGGGCCAACTAATGAAAAACTGTTTTTT; CDR3: CASSLDPGPTNEKLFF
size: NA; D: NA; V: TRBV5-1; J: TRBJ2-1; DNA: TGCGCCAGCAGCGACCGGGGGGCCTCCTACAATGAGCAGTTCTTC; CDR3: CASSDRGASYNEQFF
size: NA; D: TRBD1; V: TRBV27; J: TRBJ1-4; DNA: TGTGCCAGCAAACCACAGGGACAGGGGACGGAAAAACTGTTTTTT; CDR3: CASKPQGQGTEKLFF
size: NA; D: TRBD2; V: TRBV7-9; J: TRBJ2-7; DNA: TGTGCCAGCAGCCCCGGACTAGCGGGACCTTACGAGCAGTACTTC; CDR3: CASSPGLAGPYEQYF
size: NA; D: TRBD1; V: TRBV19; J: TRBJ2-5; DNA: TGTGCCAGTAGCCCGGGACAGATCCAAGAGACCCAGTACTTC; CDR3: CASSPGQIQETQYF
size: NA; D: NA; V: TRBV21-1; J: TRBJ1-2; DNA: TGTGCCAGCAGCAAATGCACATTTAACTATGGCTACACCTTC; CDR3: CASSKCTFNYGYTF
size: NA; D: TRBD1; V: TRBV5-1; J: TRBJ1-2; DNA: TGCGCCAGCAGCTCTGGACAGGGATGGGCCTATGGCTACACCTTC; CDR3: CASSSGQGWAYGYTF
size: NA; D: NA; V: TRBV2; J: TRBJ1-5; DNA: TGTGCCAGCAACGGGGGGGCTAGGATCCAGCCCCAGCATTTT; CDR3: CASNGGARIQPQHF
size: NA; D: NA; V: TRBV7-9; J: TRBJ1-1; DNA: TGTGCCAGCAGCTTAGTCCCGCAGGGTGCTGAAGCTTTCTTT; CDR3: CASSLVPQGAEAFF
size: NA; D: TRBD1; V: TRBV2; J: TRBJ2-1; DNA: TGTGCCAGCAGGCGGACAGGGGATGCCTACAATGAGCAGTTCTTC; CDR3: CASRRTGDAYNEQFF
size: NA; D: NA; V: TRBV7-8; J: TRBJ1-2; DNA: TGTGCCAGCAGCCTCAACCAGGGGCCCAACTATGGCTACACCTTC; CDR3: CASSLNQGPNYGYTF
size: NA; D: TRBD1; V: TRBV7-9; J: TRBJ1-6; DNA: TGTGCCAGCAGCCCGGGCACAGGGGGCGCGGGGTCACCCCTCCACTTT; CDR3: CASSPGTGGAGSPLHF
size: NA; D: TRBD1; V: TRBV15; J: TRBJ1-3; DNA: TGTGCCACCAGCTTCACCCCCCTGAGGACAGGGAGAAACACCATATATTTT; CDR3: CATSFTPLRTGRNTIYF
size: NA; D: NA; V: TRBV3-1/TRBV3-2; J: TRBJ2-7; DNA: TGTGCCAGCAGCCAAGATTGGAGCGGAACCGAGCAGTACTTC; CDR3: CASSQDWSGTEQYF
size: NA; D: TRBD1; V: TRBV3-1/TRBV3-2; J: TRBJ1-2; DNA: TGTGCCAGCAGCCTTGGGACAGGTGGCTACTATGGCTACACCTTC; CDR3: CASSLGTGGYYGYTF
size: few; D: NA; V: TRBV2; J: TRBJ1-6; DNA: TGTGCCAGCAGCCTAGCCGACGGAGATAACAATTCACCCCTCCACTTT; CDR3: CASSLADGDNNSPLHF
size: NA; D: TRBD2; V: TRBV5-1; J: TRBJ2-5; DNA: TGCGCCAGCAGCAACGGACTAGCGGGGGACCAGTACTTC; CDR3: CASSNGLAGDQYF
size: NA; D: NA; V: TRBV5-1; J: TRBJ2-5; DNA: TGCGCCAGCAGCTTGACAGGGCTAGGAGAGACCCAGTACTTC; CDR3: CASSLTGLGETQYF
size: NA; D: TRBD1; V: TRBV11-2; J: TRBJ2-7; DNA: TGTGCCAGCACCGATAACCGTGTGGGGACAGGGGGCAACGAGCAGTACTTC; CDR3: CASTDNRVGTGGNEQYF
size: once; D: NA; V: TRBV4-3; J: TRBJ2-7; DNA: TGCGCCAGCAGCCAAGGGACTCCGGCCTACGAGCAGTACTTC; CDR3: CASSQGTPAYEQYF
size: NA; D: TRBD2; V: TRBV9; J: TRBJ2-1; DNA: TGTGCCAGCAGCGAACGACTAGCGGGGGGGCCTTTTAATGAGCAGTTCTTC; CDR3: CASSERLAGGPFNEQFF
size: NA; D: TRBD2; V: TRBV7-9; J: TRBJ2-1; DNA: TGTGCCAGCAGCACTAGCGGGGGGAGCAATGAGCAGTTCTTC; CDR3: CASSTSGGSNEQFF
size: NA; D: NA; V: TRBV2; J: TRBJ2-3; DNA: TGTGCCAGCAGTGCCTACAGAGATACGCAGTATTTT; CDR3: CASSAYRDTQYF
size: NA; D: NA; V: TRBV7-6; J: TRBJ1-4; DNA: TGTGCCAGCAGCCTCGCGCCCCGACAGGACCTGATGAAGGGGACTAATGAAAAACTGTTTTTT; CDR3: CASSLAPRQDLMKGTNEKLFF
size: NA; D: NA; V: TRBV19; J: TRBJ1-4; DNA: TGTGCCAGTAGTATTTCAGATCCTGAAAAACTGTTTTTT; CDR3: CASSISDPEKLFF
size: once; D: NA; V: TRBV11-2; J: TRBJ1-3; DNA: TGTGCCAGCAGCTTAAGCCGCGGGGGAGTTGGAAACACCATATATTTT; CDR3: CASSLSRGGVGNTIYF
size: NA; D: NA; V: TRBV5-1; J: TRBJ1-1; DNA: TGCGCCAGCAGCTTGGAGCTGGGAGGGAACACTGAAGCTTTCTTT; CDR3: CASSLELGGNTEAFF
size: NA; D: NA; V: TRBV6-5; J: TRBJ1-4; DNA: TGTGCCAGCAGTTCATCCTGGAGGGAGAAAAAACTGTTTTTT; CDR3: CASSSSWREKKLFF
size: NA; D: NA; V: TRBV4-2; J: TRBJ1-1; DNA: TGTGCCAGCAGCCAAGATTTTGGGTCGGGCACTGAAGCTTTCTTT; CDR3: CASSQDFGSGTEAFF
size: few; D: NA; V: TRBV12-5; J: TRBJ1-4; DNA: TGTGCTAGTGGCGCCCAGGGGATGAGTGAAAAACTGTTTTTT; CDR3: CASGAQGMSEKLFF
size: NA; D: NA; V: TRBV5-1; J: TRBJ2-1; DNA: TGCGCCAGCAGCCTAGGGCTAGCGATTGATGAGCAGTTCTTC; CDR3: CASSLGLAIDEQFF
size: NA; D: TRBD1; V: TRBV5-1; J: TRBJ1-1; DNA: TGCGCCAGCAGCTTAAACAGGGGGAACACTGAAGCTTTCTTT; CDR3: CASSLNRGNTEAFF
size: NA; D: TRBD1; V: TRBV10-3; J: TRBJ1-2; DNA: TGTGCCACGGCACAGGGGGCGGGCTACACCTTC; CDR3: CATAQGAGYTF